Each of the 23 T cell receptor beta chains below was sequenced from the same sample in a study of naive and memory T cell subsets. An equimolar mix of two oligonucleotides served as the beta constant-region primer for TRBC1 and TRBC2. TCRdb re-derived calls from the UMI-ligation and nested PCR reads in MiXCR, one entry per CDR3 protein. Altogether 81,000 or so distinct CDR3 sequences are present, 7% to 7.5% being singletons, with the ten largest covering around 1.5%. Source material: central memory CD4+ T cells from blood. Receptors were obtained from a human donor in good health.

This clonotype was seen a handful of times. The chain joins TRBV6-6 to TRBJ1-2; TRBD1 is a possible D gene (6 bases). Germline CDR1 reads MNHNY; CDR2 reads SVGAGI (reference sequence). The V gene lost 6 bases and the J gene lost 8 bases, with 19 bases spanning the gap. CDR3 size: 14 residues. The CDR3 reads CASRSDRSLWGYTF. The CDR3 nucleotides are TGTGCCAGCAGATCGGACAGATCCCTTTGGGGCTACACCTTC.

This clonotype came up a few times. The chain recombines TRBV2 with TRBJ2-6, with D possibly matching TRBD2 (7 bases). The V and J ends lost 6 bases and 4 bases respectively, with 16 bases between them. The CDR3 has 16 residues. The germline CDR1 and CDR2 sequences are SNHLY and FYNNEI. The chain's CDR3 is CASSLIGGAGANVLTF. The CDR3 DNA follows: TGTGCCAGCAGCCTAATTGGGGGGGCCGGGGCCAACGTCCTGACTTTC.

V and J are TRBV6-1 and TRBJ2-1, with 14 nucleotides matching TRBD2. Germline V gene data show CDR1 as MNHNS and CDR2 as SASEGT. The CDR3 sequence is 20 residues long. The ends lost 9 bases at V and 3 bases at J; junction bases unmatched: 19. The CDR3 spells CASKSRPGTSGSGFYNEQFF. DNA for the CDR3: TGTGCCAGTAAGAGCCGTCCTGGGACTAGCGGGAGCGGGTTCTACAATGAGCAGTTCTTC.

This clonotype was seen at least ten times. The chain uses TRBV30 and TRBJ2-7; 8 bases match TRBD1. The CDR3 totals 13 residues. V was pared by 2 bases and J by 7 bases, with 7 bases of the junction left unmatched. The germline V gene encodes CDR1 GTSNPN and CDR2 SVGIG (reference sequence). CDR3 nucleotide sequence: TGTGCCTGGAGTAGGACAGGGCCGGGGGAGCAGTACTTC. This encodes CAWSRTGPGEQYF. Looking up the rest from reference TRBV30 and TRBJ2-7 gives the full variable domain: SQTIHQWPATLVQPVGSPLSLECTVEGTSNPNLYWYRQAAGRGLQLLFYSVGIGQISSEVPQNLSASRPQDRQFILSSKKLLLSDSGFYLCAWSRTGPGEQYFGPGTRLTVT.

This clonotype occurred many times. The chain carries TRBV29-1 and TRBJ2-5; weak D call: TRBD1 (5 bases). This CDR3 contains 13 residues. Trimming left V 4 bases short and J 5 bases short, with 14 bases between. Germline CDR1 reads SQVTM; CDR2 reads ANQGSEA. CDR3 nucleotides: TGCAGCGTTGGGACATCAGTTCGGGAGACCCAGTACTTC. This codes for CSVGTSVRETQYF.

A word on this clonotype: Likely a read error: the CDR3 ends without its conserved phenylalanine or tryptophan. The CDR3 spells CASSQVGGSYEQYS. For the CDR3, the DNA is TGTGCCAGCAGCCAAGTGGGAGGCTCCTACGAGCAGTACTCC. The V call is TRBV4-2, the J call TRBJ2-7; possible D gene TRBD2, 6 bases. V gave up 1 base and J gave up 0 bases, with 7 bases separating them. There are 14 residues in the CDR3. Germline CDR1 LGHNA, CDR2 YNFKEQ.

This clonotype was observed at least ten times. The CDR3 region is CASSLAGSGFGNTEAFF. The DNA for the CDR3 is TGCGCCAGCAGCTTGGCTGGCTCAGGGTTCGGGAACACTGAAGCTTTCTTT. V is TRBV5-1 and J is TRBJ1-1, with D possibly TRBD1 on 5 matching bases. The CDR3 sequence is 17 residues long. Germline CDR1 is SGHRS and CDR2 is YFSETQ. Between the trimmed V and J ends, which lost 0 bases and 1 base, there was a span of 16 bases.

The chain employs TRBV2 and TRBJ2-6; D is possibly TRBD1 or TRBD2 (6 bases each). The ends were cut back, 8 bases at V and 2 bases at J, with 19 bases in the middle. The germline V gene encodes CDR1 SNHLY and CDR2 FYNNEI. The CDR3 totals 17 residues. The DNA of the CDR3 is TGTGCCAGCTCGGAAGACCGGGGGCAGGCTGGGGCCAACGTCCTGACTTTC. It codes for CASSEDRGQAGANVLTF.

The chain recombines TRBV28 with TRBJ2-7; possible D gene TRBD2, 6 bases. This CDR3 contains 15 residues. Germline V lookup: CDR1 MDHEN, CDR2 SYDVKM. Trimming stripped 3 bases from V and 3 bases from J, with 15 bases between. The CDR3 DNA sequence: TGTGCCAGCAGTTTTAGTGTTGGGGGGAGCTACGAGCAGTACTTC. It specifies CASSFSVGGSYEQYF. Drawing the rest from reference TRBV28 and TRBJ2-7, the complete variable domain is DVKVTQSSRYLVKRTGEKVFLECVQDMDHENMFWYRQDPGLGLRLIYFSYDVKMKEKGDIPEGYSVSREKKERFSLILESASTNQTSMYLCASSFSVGGSYEQYFGPGTRLTVT.

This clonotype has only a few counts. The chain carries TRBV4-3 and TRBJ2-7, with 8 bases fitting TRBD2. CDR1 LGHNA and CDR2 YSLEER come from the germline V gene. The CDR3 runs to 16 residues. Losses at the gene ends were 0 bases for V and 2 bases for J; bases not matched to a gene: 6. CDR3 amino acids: CASSQDWSGRAYEQYF. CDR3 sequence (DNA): TGCGCCAGCAGCCAAGATTGGTCCGGGAGGGCCTACGAGCAGTACTTC.

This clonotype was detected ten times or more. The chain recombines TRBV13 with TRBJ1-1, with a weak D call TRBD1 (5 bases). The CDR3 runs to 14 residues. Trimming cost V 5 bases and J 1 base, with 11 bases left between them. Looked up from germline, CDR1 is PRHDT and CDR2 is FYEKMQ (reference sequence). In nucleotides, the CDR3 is TGTGCCAGCAGCAGACAGCTACGGAACACTGAAGCTTTCTTT. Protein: CASSRQLRNTEAFF.

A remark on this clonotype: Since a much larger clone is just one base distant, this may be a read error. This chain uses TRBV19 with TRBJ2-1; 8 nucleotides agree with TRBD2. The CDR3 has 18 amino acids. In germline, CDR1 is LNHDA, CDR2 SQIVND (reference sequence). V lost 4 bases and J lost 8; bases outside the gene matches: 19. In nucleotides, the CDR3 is TGTGCCAGTAGTAGAAGCCGGACTAGCTGGAGTGGTTGGGATGAGCAGTTCTTC. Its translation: CASSRSRTSWSGWDEQFF.

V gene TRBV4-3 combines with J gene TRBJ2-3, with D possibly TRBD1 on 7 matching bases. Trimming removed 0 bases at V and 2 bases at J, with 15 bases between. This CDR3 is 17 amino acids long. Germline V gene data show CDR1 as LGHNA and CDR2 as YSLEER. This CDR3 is CASSQEERGTATDTQYF. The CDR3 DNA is TGCGCCAGCAGCCAAGAAGAGCGCGGGACAGCCACAGATACGCAGTATTTT.

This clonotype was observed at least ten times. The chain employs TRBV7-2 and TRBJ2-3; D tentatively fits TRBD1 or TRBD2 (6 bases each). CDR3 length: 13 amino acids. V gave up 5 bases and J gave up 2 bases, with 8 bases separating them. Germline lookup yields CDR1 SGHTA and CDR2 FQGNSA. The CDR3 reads CASSGGLTDTQYF. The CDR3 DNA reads TGTGCCAGCAGCGGGGGGCTCACAGATACGCAGTATTTT. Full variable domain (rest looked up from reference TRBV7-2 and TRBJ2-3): GAGVSQSPSNKVTEKGKDVELRCDPISGHTALYWYRQSLGQGLEFLIYFQGNSAPDKSGLPSDRFSAERTGGSVSTLTIQRTQQEDSAVYLCASSGGLTDTQYFGPGTRLTVL.

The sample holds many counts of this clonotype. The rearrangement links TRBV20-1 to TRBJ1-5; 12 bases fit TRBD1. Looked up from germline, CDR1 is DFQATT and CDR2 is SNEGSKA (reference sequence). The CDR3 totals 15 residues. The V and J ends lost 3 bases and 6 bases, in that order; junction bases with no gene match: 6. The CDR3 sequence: CSASFGTGGLQPQHF. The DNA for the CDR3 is TGCAGTGCTAGCTTCGGGACAGGGGGCCTTCAGCCCCAGCATTTT.

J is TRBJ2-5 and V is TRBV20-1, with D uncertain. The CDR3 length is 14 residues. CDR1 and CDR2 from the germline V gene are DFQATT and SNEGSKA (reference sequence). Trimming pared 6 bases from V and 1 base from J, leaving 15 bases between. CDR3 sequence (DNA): TGCAGTGCCCAAAACACCCAGACCCAAGAGACCCAGTACTTC. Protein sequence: CSAQNTQTQETQYF.

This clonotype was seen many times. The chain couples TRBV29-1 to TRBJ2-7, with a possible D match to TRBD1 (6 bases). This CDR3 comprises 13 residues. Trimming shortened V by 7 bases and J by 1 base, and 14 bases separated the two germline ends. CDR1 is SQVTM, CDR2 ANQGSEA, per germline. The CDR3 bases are TGCAGCGGGACCCAGGGGACGTCCTACGAGCAGTACTTC. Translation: CSGTQGTSYEQYF.

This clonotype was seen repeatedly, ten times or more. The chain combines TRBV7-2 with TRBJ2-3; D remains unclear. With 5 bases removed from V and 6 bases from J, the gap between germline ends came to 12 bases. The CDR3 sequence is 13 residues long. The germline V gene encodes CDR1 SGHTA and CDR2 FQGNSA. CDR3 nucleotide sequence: TGTGCCAGCAGCGGTCAAAGTTCGGATACGCAGTATTTT. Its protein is CASSGQSSDTQYF.

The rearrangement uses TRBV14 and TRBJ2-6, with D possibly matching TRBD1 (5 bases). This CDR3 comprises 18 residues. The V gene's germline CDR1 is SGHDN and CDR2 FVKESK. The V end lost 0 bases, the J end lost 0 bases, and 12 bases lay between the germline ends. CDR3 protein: CASSQEAGWLSGANVLTF. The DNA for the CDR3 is TGTGCCAGCAGCCAAGAAGCAGGGTGGCTCTCTGGGGCCAACGTCCTGACTTTC.

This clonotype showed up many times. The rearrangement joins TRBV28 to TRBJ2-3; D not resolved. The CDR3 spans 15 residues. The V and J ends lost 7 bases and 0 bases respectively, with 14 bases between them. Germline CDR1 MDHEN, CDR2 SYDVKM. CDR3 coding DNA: TGTGCCAGCAAGCGCCCCTCATTTAGCACAGATACGCAGTATTTT. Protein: CASKRPSFSTDTQYF.

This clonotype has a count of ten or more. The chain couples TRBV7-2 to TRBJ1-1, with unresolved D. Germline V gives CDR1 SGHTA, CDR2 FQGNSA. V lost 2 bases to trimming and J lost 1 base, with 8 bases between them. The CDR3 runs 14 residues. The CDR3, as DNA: TGTGCCAGCAGCTTATTCTACCAGAACACTGAAGCTTTCTTT. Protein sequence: CASSLFYQNTEAFF.

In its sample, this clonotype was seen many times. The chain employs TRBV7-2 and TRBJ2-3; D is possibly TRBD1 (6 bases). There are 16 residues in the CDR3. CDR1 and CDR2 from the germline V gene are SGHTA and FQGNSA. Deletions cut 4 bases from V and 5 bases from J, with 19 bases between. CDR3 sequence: CASSSRGVVGGDTQYF. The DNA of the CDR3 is TGTGCCAGCAGCTCGCGTGGAGTCGTAGGGGGAGATACGCAGTATTTT.

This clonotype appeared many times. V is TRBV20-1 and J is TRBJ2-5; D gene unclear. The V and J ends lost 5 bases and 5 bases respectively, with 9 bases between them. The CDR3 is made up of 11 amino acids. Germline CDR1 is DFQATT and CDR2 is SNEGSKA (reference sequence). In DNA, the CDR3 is TGCAGTGCTCGGACCGGGGAGACCCAGTACTTC. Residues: CSARTGETQYF.